This T cell receptor (beta chain) stems from a study of cytomegalovirus exposure and HLA in healthy donors. Primers for the PCR totalled 60 Vbeta and 13 Jbeta. Generated by immunoSEQ multiplex PCR, the TCRdb table keeps only in-frame clones and is missing some. The sample records about 130,000 clones, 76% being singletons. Comments on this clone: As yet, its antigen is unknown.

This CDR3 has 17 amino acids. V was clipped by 6 bases and J by 0 bases, with 18 bases between them. From germline, CDR1 is MDHEN and CDR2 SYDVKM. Study-level results: As a later analysis showed, a missense DCLRE1C variant was linked to trimming of TCR beta V- and J-genes.

The receptor comes from a man aged 45-65 years in good health and CMV-seronegative. The sequenced sample consisted of PBMCs. This chain links TRBV28 with TRBJ1-3, with a tentative D call TRBD1 (5 bases). Written as DNA, the CDR3 is TGTGCCAGCAGCCGTTACCGGGACTCGAGCTCTGGAAACACCATATATTTT. Encoded protein: CASSRYRDSSSGNTIYF.